This TCR beta chain was retrieved from a study of OX40 agonist ivuxolimab in advanced cancers. Background on the whole study: Ivuxolimab was a fully human IgG2 agonistic monoclonal antibody targeting the costimulatory receptor OX40 (CD134). The purpose of peripheral TCRbeta sequencing was to test whether ivuxolimab changed TCR sequence diversity and led to clonal T-cell expansion. Intravenous ivuxolimab was administered to patients every 2 weeks at six dose levels: 0.01, 0.1, 0.3, 1.5, 3 and 10 mg/kg. The paper describes the monotherapy dose-escalation part (N ≈ 49 patients) of the phase I trial of ivuxolimab. Patients were allowed to have had prior anti-PD-1, anti-PD-L1 or anti-CTLA-4 therapy, and approximately 37% of the dose-escalation patients had been treated with checkpoint inhibitors. The dose-escalation cohort was about 83% male with a mean age of roughly 60 years, ranging from about 23 to 85. Of the approximately 54 patients in dose escalation, 19 had hepatocellular carcinoma, around 15 had melanoma, 9 had renal cell carcinoma and 9 had head and neck cancer. Three dose-escalation patients achieved partial responses, one with hepatocellular carcinoma and two with cutaneous melanoma.

The V end loses 4 bases and the J end loses 3 bases, and a stretch of 13 bases separates them. The germline V gene (reference sequence) gives CDR1 as MNHEY and CDR2 as SMNVEV. The CDR3 starts with the cysteine, ends with the phenylalanine, and has 15 residues. Only CDR3 DNA remains: 45 bases, in frame from the first base. To note about this clone: There is no known antigen for this receptor. Base qualities were left out, and no much larger clone turns up one base away.

Genomic DNA was isolated from the sorted cells so that the TCRbeta CDR3 region could be sequenced. The immunoSEQ Assay was used for sequencing of TCRbeta CDR3 regions. TCRdb took this table from immuneACCESS and kept in-frame rearrangements with V and J called. Such tables lack part of the clones; where checked against another copy, unresolved V genes explain under half of the gap, and the rest is unexplained. Counted in this sample were 9,500 to 14,000 clones; around 84% of them appeared once. The ten biggest clones cover 25% to 35% of the sample. Patients with autoimmune disease history or receiving systemic immunosuppression were excluded from the trial. Peripheral blood for TCR sequencing was collected from all dose cohorts at baseline, on cycle 4 day 1, and on cycle 7 day 1. The samples were taken from a phase I, first-in-human, multicenter, open-label dose-escalation trial of ivuxolimab. Adults with locally advanced or metastatic melanoma, renal cell carcinoma, hepatocellular carcinoma or head and neck squamous cell carcinoma were enrolled in the trial. Before TCR sequencing, CD4+ and CD8+ T cells were separately sorted from peripheral blood.

The research as a whole found: After ivuxolimab, CD8+ T cells had more expanded clones than CD4+ T cells on average. The antigen specificity of the clonally expanded peripheral T cells was not determined. In the 0.1-3.0 mg/kg groups, partial responders were among the patients with the lowest normalized peripheral clonal expansion, particularly in CD8+ T cells. Low levels of normalized T-cell clonal expansion were also seen in some patients who did not respond. At doses of 0.1 to 3.0 mg/kg, clonal expansion of both CD4+ and CD8+ blood T cells was observed from baseline to week 6.

The TCR originated in an adult with an advanced solid tumor such as melanoma, head and neck, liver or kidney cancer. This receptor chain uses TRBV27 and TRBJ2-4, with no D gene named confidently. Material: CD4+ or CD8+ T cells sorted from blood, obtained in a trial of the OX40 agonist ivuxolimab. This receptor carries the CDR3 CASSSTAMGKNIQYF. The sequence in DNA is TGTGCCAGCAGTTCTACAGCCATGGGCAAAAACATTCAGTACTTC.